This passage covers 18 T cell receptor beta chains from one sample sequenced in a study of blood T cell repertoires in COVID-19. The assay was immunoSEQ multiplex PCR, and TCRdb's table has in-frame clones only and misses some. The table records about 200,000 clones, roughly 80% of them present only once. Sequencing was carried out using PBMCs or T cells enriched from blood (not recorded which). Receptors were obtained from a woman between 55 and 75 years old with acute COVID-19.

The V call is TRBV10-1, the J call TRBJ2-3, with D perhaps TRBD2 (5 bases). CDR1 WNHNN and CDR2 SYGVQD come from the germline V gene (reference sequence). Trimming removed 8 bases from V and 1 base from J, with 10 bases in between. CDR3 length: 13 residues. This CDR3 reads CASGPGGTDTQYF. The DNA for the CDR3 is TGCGCCAGCGGCCCCGGGGGCACAGATACGCAGTATTTT.

The V and J genes are TRBV11-2 and TRBJ2-2, with 13 bases identical to TRBD2. The CDR3 extends over 18 amino acids. Germline lookup yields CDR1 SGHAT and CDR2 FQNNGV. V trimming: 1 base; J trimming: 3 bases; junction bases outside the gene matches: 5. The CDR3 protein is CASSLGLAGGPDTGELFF. The CDR3 region has the DNA TGTGCCAGCAGCTTAGGACTAGCGGGAGGACCCGACACCGGGGAGCTGTTTTTT.

The chain joins TRBV6-5 to TRBJ2-7; D possibly corresponds to TRBD2 (5 bases). The CDR3 is made up of 14 amino acids. Germline V gene lookup returns CDR1 MNHEY and CDR2 SVGAGI. V was shortened by 0 bases and J by 6 bases, with 12 bases between the two germline ends. CDR3 sequence: CASSYSRGLGEQYV. The CDR3 DNA follows: TGTGCCAGCAGTTACTCTCGAGGGTTAGGCGAGCAGTACGTC.

This clone has only one observation. The chain combines TRBV5-1 with TRBJ2-3; D unresolved. Germline CDR1 SGHRS, CDR2 YFSETQ. The CDR3 has 15 amino acids. V lost 2 bases and J 1 base, leaving 11 bases between the germline ends. The CDR3 spells CASSFNAARTDTQYF. The CDR3 DNA reads TGCGCCAGCAGCTTCAATGCGGCCCGCACAGATACGCAGTATTTT.

The chain employs TRBV14 and TRBJ1-2; no firm D call. CDR1 and CDR2 (germline): SGHDN, FVKESK. The V gene lost 4 bases and the J gene lost 0 bases, with 12 bases spanning the gap. The length of the CDR3 is 15 residues. The CDR3 nucleotides read TGTGCCAGCAGCCGGAGCTTGGTAGCTAACTATGGCTACACCTTC. This sequence encodes CASSRSLVANYGYTF.

The chain couples TRBV11-2 to TRBJ1-1; weak D call: TRBD1 (6 bases). This CDR3 is 12 amino acids long. Germline V gene data show CDR1 as SGHAT and CDR2 as FQNNGV. V was trimmed by 6 bases and J by 4 bases, leaving 9 bases between them. CDR3 amino acids: CASSTTGTEAFF. DNA of the CDR3: TGTGCCAGCAGTACGACAGGCACTGAAGCTTTCTTT.

The J gene is TRBJ1-5, the V gene TRBV2; tentative D call: TRBD1 (5 bases). Germline V lookup: CDR1 SNHLY, CDR2 FYNNEI. Trimming left V 5 bases short and J 1 base short, with 21 bases between. The CDR3 has 18 residues. The CDR3 nucleotides are TGTGCCAGCAGTACCCGACCACAGGCCCGGCAGAGCAATCAGCCCCAGCATTTT. This sequence encodes CASSTRPQARQSNQPQHF.

The V call is TRBV19, the J call TRBJ2-3, with no clear D. V was pared by 3 bases and J by 2 bases, with 9 bases between. CDR1 and CDR2 (germline): LNHDA, SQIVND (reference sequence). The CDR3 length is 14 residues. CDR3 in amino acids: CASSIGTNTDTQYF. CDR3 in DNA: TGTGCCAGTAGTATTGGCACCAACACAGATACGCAGTATTTT.

The chain uses TRBV18 and TRBJ1-1; D remains unclear. The germline V gene encodes CDR1 KGHSH and CDR2 LQKENI. There are 16 residues in the CDR3. V dropped 0 bases and J dropped 0 bases, with 11 bases sitting between them. The CDR3 region is CASSPPSGGMNTEAFF. The CDR3 coding sequence is TGTGCCAGCTCACCACCCAGCGGAGGGATGAACACTGAAGCTTTCTTT.

The genes are TRBV19 and TRBJ1-5; tentative D call: TRBD1 (6 bases). This CDR3 is built from 19 residues. Trimming took 4 bases from V and 5 from J, leaving 27 bases between them. CDR1 LNHDA and CDR2 SQIVND come from the germline V gene (reference sequence). The CDR3 spells CASSSQQGSLRRGYQPQHF. The CDR3, as DNA: TGTGCCAGTAGTAGCCAACAGGGTTCGTTAAGGCGGGGGTATCAGCCCCAGCATTTT.

The chain recombines TRBV24-1 with TRBJ2-5; D is unclear. Germline assignment: CDR1 KGHDR and CDR2 SFDVKD. This CDR3 is built from 13 residues. The V gene lost 5 bases and the J gene lost 3 bases, with 9 bases spanning the gap. The CDR3 loop is CATSGPGKETQYF. The CDR3 DNA sequence: TGTGCCACCAGTGGTCCAGGTAAAGAGACCCAGTACTTC.

This clone was seen a handful of times. J is TRBJ2-7 and V is TRBV29-1, with D possibly called TRBD1 or TRBD2 (5 bases each). CDR1 and CDR2 from the germline V gene are SQVTM and ANQGSEA. The CDR3 length is 11 residues. V lost 4 bases, J lost 6 bases, and 10 bases lay in between. For the CDR3, the DNA is TGCAGCGTTGTAGAGGGGAGCGAGCAGTACGTC. Its protein is CSVVEGSEQYV.

The rearrangement links TRBV18 to TRBJ2-3; 10 positions match TRBD1. CDR3 size: 16 residues. With V trimmed by 4 bases and J by 2 bases, 6 bases remained unmatched. The germline CDR1 and CDR2 sequences are KGHSH and LQKENI. CDR3 bases: TGTGCCAGCTCACGACAGGGGGCGACGGTCACAGATACGCAGTATTTT. Its translation: CASSRQGATVTDTQYF.

The V gene is TRBV13, the J gene TRBJ2-2; D ambiguous. V shed 0 bases and J shed 0 bases, with 5 bases lying between them. Germline V gene lookup returns CDR1 PRHDT and CDR2 FYEKMQ (reference sequence). This CDR3 has 15 amino acids. The CDR3 loop reads CASSLGLTNTGELFF. CDR3 DNA sequence: TGTGCCAGCAGCTTAGGGTTAACGAACACCGGGGAGCTGTTTTTT.

This clone was counted only a few times. This chain links TRBV27 with TRBJ2-5; D uncertain. Trimming removed 4 bases at V and 1 base at J, with 7 bases between. CDR1 and CDR2 from the germline V gene are MNHEY and SMNVEV (reference sequence). This CDR3 has 13 residues. The CDR3 loop is CASSSLLQETQYF. In DNA form, the CDR3 reads TGTGCCAGCAGTTCGCTACTCCAAGAGACCCAGTACTTC.

The V call is TRBV2, the J call TRBJ1-4, with 7 bases that match TRBD1. V lost 5 bases, J lost 8 bases, and 11 bases stayed unmatched. This CDR3 comprises 15 residues. Germline lookup yields CDR1 SNHLY and CDR2 FYNNEI. The CDR3 DNA reads as TGTGCCAGCAGTTACAGGAAACGAGGGGGCGAAAAACTGTTTTTT. This gives the protein CASSYRKRGGEKLFF.

The chain has TRBV7-9 and TRBJ1-1; a possible D gene is TRBD1 (5 bases). Trimming removed 6 bases at V and 3 bases at J, with 20 bases between. The CDR3 length is 16 residues. Germline V gene sequence: CDR1 SEHNR, CDR2 FQNEAQ (reference sequence). The CDR3 DNA follows: TGTGCCAGCAGTACCACCTGGGCTCTAGGGGACACTGAAGCTTTCTTT. Protein sequence: CASSTTWALGDTEAFF.

CDR3 amino acids: CASSYGGLTGELFF. CDR3 nucleotide sequence: TGTGCCAGCAGCTACGGGGGGCTCACCGGGGAGCTGTTTTTT. The gene calls are TRBV11-3 and TRBJ2-2, with D tentatively TRBD2 (7 bases). The germline CDR1 and CDR2 sequences are SGHNT and YENEEA. The CDR3 runs to 14 residues. The germline V and J ends were trimmed by 4 bases and 4 bases, with 10 bases remaining between them.